The 16 T cell receptor beta chains listed next were all sequenced from one sample in a study of blood T cell repertoires in COVID-19. Sequencing used immunoSEQ multiplex PCR; TCRdb keeps in-frame clones, though not all of them. The table lists about 190,000 clones, approximately 91% of them singletons. The sample consisted of peripheral blood. The source is a man between 25 and 39 years old with acute or convalescent COVID-19.

The chain uses TRBV6-2 or TRBV6-3 and TRBJ1-5, with TRBD1 matching 8 bases. J lost 1 base, V lost 6 bases, and 5 bases had no gene match. The CDR3 has 15 residues. Looked up from germline, CDR1 is MNHEY and CDR2 is SVGEGT. CDR3: CASSQTGASNQPQHF. The CDR3 bases are TGTGCCAGCAGCCAGACAGGGGCCAGCAATCAGCCCCAGCATTTT.

This clone was counted a single time. The chain employs TRBV20-1 and TRBJ2-7, with a tentative D call TRBD1 (6 bases). The germline V and J ends were trimmed by 3 bases and 3 bases, with 9 bases remaining between them. This CDR3 has 12 amino acids. Looked up from germline, CDR1 is DFQATT and CDR2 is SNEGSKA (reference sequence). The DNA for the CDR3 is TGCAGTGCTAGTGGCAGGGGCTACGAGCAGTACTTC. It codes for CSASGRGYEQYF.

In DNA form, the CDR3 reads TGTGCCAGCACCGGGGGGGGTAAGGATGAGCAGTTCTTC. Protein sequence: CASTGGGKDEQFF. The rearrangement uses TRBV27 and TRBJ2-1; 8 bases map to TRBD2. Germline trimming cut 7 bases from V and 8 bases from J; bases unmatched to any gene: 7. The length of the CDR3 is 13 residues. The germline V gene encodes CDR1 MNHEY and CDR2 SMNVEV (reference sequence).

This rearrangement joins TRBV7-3 to TRBJ2-3, with 14 bases aligning to TRBD2. The V gene's germline CDR1 is SGHTA and CDR2 FQGTGA. The CDR3 is made up of 16 amino acids. V shed 1 base and J 8 bases; nucleotides not matched to a gene: 5. The CDR3, as DNA: TGTGCCAGCAGCTTAAACTCCGGACTAGCGGGGGGTACGCAGTATTTT. It is translated as CASSLNSGLAGGTQYF. The whole variable domain, filled in from reference TRBV7-3 and TRBJ2-3, reads GAGVSQTPSNKVTEKGKYVELRCDPISGHTALYWYRQSLGQGPEFLIYFQGTGAADDSGLPNDRFFAVRPEGSVSTLKIQRTERGDSAVYLCASSLNSGLAGGTQYFGPGTRLTVL.

The V gene is TRBV19, the J gene TRBJ1-5; a weak D match, TRBD1 (5 bases). From germline, CDR1 is LNHDA and CDR2 SQIVND (reference sequence). The CDR3 is 12 amino acids. The ends were cut back, 4 bases at V and 6 bases at J, with 7 bases in the middle. DNA of the CDR3: TGTGCCAGTAGTAAGGGGTTTCAGCCCCAGCATTTT. Translated, it gives CASSKGFQPQHF.

This clone occurred many times. This chain links TRBV28 with TRBJ2-7; TRBD1 matches at 7 bases. The germline gives CDR1 MDHEN, CDR2 SYDVKM. This CDR3 comprises 14 residues. V shed 4 bases and J 4 bases; nucleotides not matched to a gene: 7. Written as DNA, the CDR3 is TGTGCCAGCAGTTGGCCGACAGGGAGATACGAGCAGTACTTC. This translates into CASSWPTGRYEQYF.

V usage is TRBV15 and J usage is TRBJ2-3; 8 nucleotides align to TRBD2. The CDR3 extends over 15 amino acids. The germline gives CDR1 LNHNV, CDR2 YYDKDF (reference sequence). V lost 2 bases to trimming and J lost 10 bases; unmatched junction nucleotides: 11. Here the CDR3 DNA reads TGTGCCACCAGCAGACCGGGACTAGAGGCGGGGGCGCAGTATTTT. Protein sequence: CATSRPGLEAGAQYF.

The chain carries TRBV5-3 and TRBJ2-7; 13 bases agree with TRBD2. TRBV5-3 is labeled an ORF, and its function is uncertain. V lost 3 bases to trimming and J lost 3 bases; unmatched junction nucleotides: 12. The CDR3 runs to 18 residues. The CDR3 here is CARSSGTSGNSTHYEQYF. CDR3 coding DNA: TGTGCCAGAAGCTCCGGGACTAGCGGGAACTCGACACACTACGAGCAGTACTTC.

The V gene is TRBV19, the J gene TRBJ1-1; D is ambiguous. V lost 5 bases to trimming and J lost 4 bases, with 11 bases between them. The germline gives CDR1 LNHDA, CDR2 SQIVND (reference sequence). The CDR3 sequence is 13 residues long. CDR3 region: CASSEEGGTEAFF. The CDR3 DNA sequence: TGTGCCAGTAGTGAGGAGGGTGGCACTGAAGCTTTCTTT.

The CDR3 protein is CASSQGGYTF. The CDR3 DNA reads TGTGCCAGCAGTCAGGGGGGCTACACCTTC. The chain links TRBV28 to TRBJ1-2; maybe TRBD1 (6 bases). Trimming left V 5 bases short and J 8 bases short, with 6 bases between. CDR3 length equals 10 residues. CDR1 and CDR2 (germline): MDHEN, SYDVKM.

The gene calls are TRBV19 and TRBJ1-1; D is ambiguous. Trimming shortened V by 3 bases and J by 1 base, and 9 bases separated the two germline ends. The CDR3 loop spans 14 amino acids. Germline V CDR1 and CDR2: LNHDA, SQIVND (reference sequence). In DNA form, the CDR3 reads TGTGCCAGTAGTATGTGGAGTCGGAACACTGAAGCTTTCTTT. Amino acid sequence: CASSMWSRNTEAFF.

The chain joins TRBV9 to TRBJ2-2; 16 nucleotides match TRBD2. Germline V gene sequence: CDR1 SGDLS, CDR2 YYNGEE. The V segment lost 4 bases and the J segment 7 bases; nucleotides outside the gene matches: 4. The CDR3 contains 16 residues. CDR3 DNA sequence: TGTGCCAGCAGCCTAGGGACTAGCGGGAGGGGCGGGGAGCTGTTTTTT. Its protein product is CASSLGTSGRGGELFF.

The chain joins TRBV7-6 to TRBJ1-3; no firm D call. Trimming shortened V by 4 bases and J by 1 base, and 8 bases separated the two germline ends. Germline V CDR1 and CDR2: SGHVS, FNYEAQ. This CDR3 is built from 14 residues. CDR3 loop: CASSSDLSGNTIYF. CDR3 nucleotides: TGTGCCAGCAGCTCGGACTTATCTGGAAACACCATATATTTT.

The chain couples TRBV28 to TRBJ1-1; 7 nucleotides agree with TRBD1. J lost 2 bases, V lost 5 bases, and 8 bases had no gene match. CDR1 MDHEN and CDR2 SYDVKM come from the germline V gene. The CDR3 is made up of 15 amino acids. CDR3 sequence (DNA): TGTGCCAGCAGTCCCACCGGGACAGCAAACACTGAAGCTTTCTTT. Protein product: CASSPTGTANTEAFF.

This chain connects TRBV4-1 to TRBJ1-5, with 7 bases matching TRBD1. This CDR3 contains 14 residues. Germline V gene lookup returns CDR1 MGHRA and CDR2 YSYEKL. The J segment lost 7 bases and the V segment lost 4 bases, leaving 7 bases of the junction unmatched. The CDR3 here is CASSPTTGAQPQHF. For the CDR3, the DNA is TGCGCCAGCAGCCCAACTACAGGGGCCCAGCCCCAGCATTTT.

The gene calls are TRBV4-1 and TRBJ1-6, with D hard to call. In germline, CDR1 is MGHRA, CDR2 YSYEKL. Deletions cut 3 bases from V and 5 bases from J, with 26 bases between. The CDR3 covers 20 residues. The CDR3: CASSQKWAGESSTNNSPLHF. For the CDR3, the DNA is TGCGCCAGCAGCCAGAAGTGGGCCGGCGAGAGTTCGACAAATAATTCACCCCTCCACTTT.